The 14 T cell receptor beta chains listed next were all sequenced from one sample in a study of memory CD4+ T cells and cytomegalovirus serostatus. Single viable CD3+CD4+CD8-CD45RO+ cells were sorted as the memory CD4+ T cells. Clones were sequenced by immunoSEQ multiplex PCR, and TCRdb holds only the in-frame ones, with some missing. The sample includes about 100,000 clones, about 80% of them seen just once. Sequenced input: memory CD4+ T cells from blood. The receptors stem from an adult in good health and CMV-seropositive.

The chain joins TRBV5-1 to TRBJ2-3, with TRBD2 matching 13 bases. Losses at the gene ends were 4 bases for V and 2 bases for J; bases not matched to a gene: 4. Per the germline V gene, CDR1 is SGHRS and CDR2 is YFSETQ. This CDR3 contains 16 residues. CDR3 in DNA: TGCGCCAGCAGCCCAGGGACTAGCGGGGCCACAGATACGCAGTATTTT. This translates into CASSPGTSGATDTQYF.

The chain has TRBV2 and TRBJ1-1; D is uncertain. CDR1 is SNHLY and CDR2 is FYNNEI in the germline V gene. The CDR3 length is 10 residues. Trimming pared 6 bases from V and 10 bases from J, leaving 9 bases between. The CDR3 here is CASSTRRAFF. CDR3 nucleotide sequence: TGTGCCAGCAGCACAAGGAGAGCTTTCTTT.

The chain employs TRBV6-6 and TRBJ2-1; tentative D call: TRBD2 (5 bases). CDR1 MNHNY and CDR2 SVGAGI come from the germline V gene (reference sequence). CDR3 length equals 14 residues. The V and J ends lost 2 bases and 8 bases respectively, with 13 bases between them. The CDR3 protein is CASSYAGSVDEQFF. CDR3 nucleotides: TGTGCCAGCAGTTACGCGGGCTCGGTGGATGAGCAGTTCTTC.

This chain connects TRBV27 to TRBJ2-3, with D tentatively TRBD1 (6 bases). Germline V CDR1 and CDR2: MNHEY, SMNVEV (reference sequence). V lost 0 bases and J 4 bases, leaving 20 bases between the germline ends. This CDR3 comprises 18 residues. The CDR3 coding sequence is TGTGCCAGCAGTTTATCGGTTGGGGCAGGGGATATGGCAGATACGCAGTATTTT. Protein product: CASSLSVGAGDMADTQYF.

The chain recombines TRBV6-1 with TRBJ1-4, with D possibly matching TRBD1 (6 bases). The CDR3 is 16 residues long. V lost 3 bases to trimming and J lost 2 bases, with 13 bases between them. Germline CDR1 and CDR2: MNHNS and SASEGT. The DNA of the CDR3 is TGTGCCAGCAGTGACCAGGGGAGGGCTACTAATGAAAAACTGTTTTTT. It is translated as CASSDQGRATNEKLFF.

The chain employs TRBV5-4 and TRBJ1-1, with D maybe TRBD1 (6 bases). This CDR3 is built from 14 residues. With 4 bases removed from V and 1 base from J, the gap between germline ends came to 11 bases. Per the germline V gene, CDR1 is SGHNT and CDR2 is YYREEE (reference sequence). The chain's CDR3 is CASSGGQKNTEAFF. The CDR3 DNA follows: TGTGCCAGCAGCGGGGGCCAGAAGAACACTGAAGCTTTCTTT.

The rearrangement uses TRBV6-6 and TRBJ2-1; TRBD2 aligns across 7 bases. Germline CDR1 is MNHNY and CDR2 is SVGAGI (reference sequence). CDR3 size: 15 residues. J gave up 5 bases and V 6 bases, and 10 bases lay outside the gene matches. The DNA of the CDR3 is TGTGCCAGCAGGAAGTCGCGGGAGAGAAACAATGAGCAGTTCTTC. Its protein product is CASRKSRERNNEQFF.

The chain combines TRBV28 with TRBJ1-4; a weak D match, TRBD1 (6 bases). This CDR3 has 14 amino acids. Trimming removed 5 bases from V and 4 bases from J, with 11 bases in between. The germline V gene encodes CDR1 MDHEN and CDR2 SYDVKM. This CDR3 is CASSPPDSNEKLFF. The CDR3 DNA sequence: TGTGCCAGCAGTCCCCCGGACAGTAATGAAAAACTGTTTTTT.

This chain connects TRBV30 to TRBJ2-2; D is perhaps TRBD2 (5 bases). Per germline, CDR1 GTSNPN and CDR2 SVGIG (reference sequence). The CDR3 has 18 residues. V gave up 4 bases and J gave up 0 bases, with 21 bases separating them. The CDR3 bases are TGTGCCTGGAACCCGCGGACCGGACTCCACGCGAACACCGGGGAGCTGTTTTTT. Residues: CAWNPRTGLHANTGELFF. Full variable domain (remainder filled in from reference TRBV30 and TRBJ2-2): SQTIHQWPATLVQPVGSPLSLECTVEGTSNPNLYWYRQAAGRGLQLLFYSVGIGQISSEVPQNLSASRPQDRQFILSSKKLLLSDSGFYLCAWNPRTGLHANTGELFFGEGSRLTVL.

The CDR3 sequence: CASSESGLGTDTQYF. CDR3 coding DNA: TGTGCCAGCAGTGAATCGGGATTGGGGACAGATACGCAGTATTTT. The chain uses TRBV2 and TRBJ2-3; possibly TRBD2 for D (5 bases). This CDR3 has 15 amino acids. With 2 bases removed from V and 3 bases from J, the gap between germline ends came to 12 bases. Germline V gene sequence: CDR1 SNHLY, CDR2 FYNNEI.

This chain links TRBV15 with TRBJ2-7; TRBD1 matches 11 bases. The CDR3 has 17 residues. Losses at the gene ends were 0 bases for V and 4 bases for J; bases not matched to a gene: 8. CDR1 LNHNV and CDR2 YYDKDF come from the germline V gene (reference sequence). CDR3: CATSRDSAGTGGYEQYF. CDR3 sequence (DNA): TGTGCCACCAGCAGAGATTCCGCCGGGACAGGGGGTTACGAGCAGTACTTC.

This rearrangement joins TRBV9 to TRBJ2-2; D possibly matches TRBD1 or TRBD2 (5 bases each). The CDR3 loop spans 15 amino acids. The germline gives CDR1 SGDLS, CDR2 YYNGEE. V shed 0 bases and J shed 5 bases, with 11 bases lying between them. Written as DNA, the CDR3 is TGTGCCAGCAGCGTAGGGGGGTCGTGGACCGGGGAGCTGTTTTTT. Translating gives CASSVGGSWTGELFF.

This clone was seen only a few times. The V gene is TRBV2, the J gene TRBJ2-5; D might be TRBD1 or TRBD2, each matching 6 bases. With 7 bases removed from V and 4 bases from J, the gap between germline ends came to 22 bases. This CDR3 region has 16 residues. The germline V gene encodes CDR1 SNHLY and CDR2 FYNNEI. The CDR3 DNA sequence: TGTGCCAGCACCAACGGGGGCAGGGCACTCGGAGAGACCCAGTACTTC. Its protein is CASTNGGRALGETQYF. The whole variable domain, filled in from reference TRBV2 and TRBJ2-5, reads EPEVTQTPSHQVTQMGQEVILRCVPISNHLYFYWYRQILGQKVEFLVSFYNNEISEKSEIFDDQFSVERPDGSNFTLKIRSTKLEDSAMYFCASTNGGRALGETQYFGPGTRLLVL.

The V gene is TRBV28, the J gene TRBJ2-7, with TRBD2 identical over 9 bases. Trimming cost V 4 bases and J 6 bases; bases outside gene matches: 13. In germline, CDR1 is MDHEN, CDR2 SYDVKM. The CDR3 is 16 residues long. CDR3 sequence (DNA): TGTGCCAGCAGTTCCCCCGGTGTAGCGGGAGACCTCGAGCAGTACTTC. Translation gives CASSSPGVAGDLEQYF.